The rows below give T cell receptor beta chains drawn from one sample of a study of tumor and adjacent non-tumor tissue in lung cancer. TCRdb analysed the multiplex PCR reads with MiXCR anew, one entry per CDR3 protein. The table records roughly 150,000 distinct CDR3 sequences, about 71% of them present only once. Material: lung tumor tissue. These receptors all stem from a man aged 55 to 70 with small cell lung cancer. The CDR3 runs from the conserved cysteine through the conserved F or W. A D gene is named only where the DNA matches it firmly. The size of a clone is reported for some rows only, either as once, few or many, or as a class for expanded clones.

TGTGCCAGCACATTGGACAGAGGCACCGGGGAGCTGTTTTTT	CASTLDRGTGELFF	-	TRBJ2-2	TRBV13	-
TGCGCCAGCAGAAAAGGCCCACAGGGTACATATGGCTACACCTTC	CASRKGPQGTYGYTF	many	TRBJ1-2	TRBV5-1	-
TGTGCCGGTGGGACAGGGGGCAAAGAGACCCAGTACTTC	CAGGTGGKETQYF	many	TRBJ2-5	TRBV6-1	TRBD1
TGCGCCAGCAGCTTGGGGCTAGCGGGAGACATGACAGATTCGCAGTATTTT	CASSLGLAGDMTDSQYF	-	TRBJ2-3	TRBV5-1	TRBD2
TGTGCCAGCAGTTTTCAAACGAGCGGGAGTGTCGCCTACGATGAGCAGTTCTTC	CASSFQTSGSVAYDEQFF	-	TRBJ2-1	TRBV12-3/TRBV12-4	TRBD2
TGTACCAGCATGAGGCAGGGGTCCTCTGGGGCCAACGTCCTGACTTTC	CTSMRQGSSGANVLTF	-	TRBJ2-6	TRBV2	-
TGTGCCAGCAGCTTAAACAGGAATAGCAATCAGCCCCAGCATTTT	CASSLNRNSNQPQHF	many	TRBJ1-5	TRBV11-2	-
TGTGCCAGCATATCGACAGGGATGTTCTATGGCTACACCTTC	CASISTGMFYGYTF	few	TRBJ1-2	TRBV6-1	TRBD1
TGTGCCAGCAGAAACACCGGGAGCGATGAGCACTCCTTC	CASRNTGSDEHSF	-	TRBJ2-1	TRBV11-2	-
TGCAGCGTTTGGGAGGTACAGGAGACCCAGTACTTC	CSVWEVQETQYF	-	TRBJ2-5	TRBV29-1	-
TGTGCCAGCAGTGTCTCCGGGACAGTGTCGCAACCCCAGCATTTT	CASSVSGTVSQPQHF	-	TRBJ1-5	TRBV6-1	TRBD1
TGTGCCAGCAGTTTAGCGGGGGGCCGGACTGGAAACAATGAGCAGTTCTTC	CASSLAGGRTGNNEQFF	many	TRBJ2-1	TRBV12-3/TRBV12-4	-
TGCAGTGCTAGGCCCCTCGGACTAGTGAGCTACAATGAGCAGTTCTTC	CSARPLGLVSYNEQFF	-	TRBJ2-1	TRBV20-1	TRBD2
TGTGCCAGCGACCGGGGACGGACGGTTGTGGGTCAGCCCCAGCATTTT	CASDRGRTVVGQPQHF	-	TRBJ1-5	TRBV6-1	-
TGTGTCAGCAGCCTTAGACAAGGCGGCTACACCTTC	CVSSLRQGGYTF	-	TRBJ1-2	TRBV5-6	-
TGTGCCAGCACGGCGTTCCCGGGAAATGAGCAGTTCTTC	CASTAFPGNEQFF	-	TRBJ2-1	TRBV28	-
TGTGCCAGCAGCTTGGCTGGGGAAGAGATCCAATACTTC	CASSLAGEEIQYF	-	TRBJ2-5	TRBV5-6	-
TGTGCCAGCAGTGCGGGGGACAGGGTGTACAGTCAGCCCCAGCATTTT	CASSAGDRVYSQPQHF	-	TRBJ1-5	TRBV6-1	TRBD1
TGTGCCAGCAGTACCCGATTATTGCGGCCCAACACCGGGGAGCTGTTTTTT	CASSTRLLRPNTGELFF	-	TRBJ2-2	TRBV6-1	-
TGCAGTGCTCCCGAGCCCCAGAGCAGCTTCTACAATGAGCAGTTCTTC	CSAPEPQSSFYNEQFF	-	TRBJ2-1	TRBV20-1	-
TGTGCCAGCAATACGCCACATAGCGGGAGCGCTACGCAGTATTTT	CASNTPHSGSATQYF	-	TRBJ2-3	TRBV6-2/TRBV6-3	TRBD2
TGCAGTGCAATGGACGACCCCGGGGAGCTGTTTTTT	CSAMDDPGELFF	few	TRBJ2-2	TRBV20-1	-
TGCAGTGCTAGAGAGTCTTCAGGTTACGAGCAGTACTTT	CSARESSGYEQYF	-	TRBJ2-7	TRBV20-1	-
TGTGCCAGTAGTCTACAGGGGTTCTACAATGAGCAGTTCTTC	CASSLQGFYNEQFF	-	TRBJ2-1	TRBV6-5	TRBD1
TGCAGTGTTGGCGGGCGACTAGTGGGAAATGAGCAGTTCTTC	CSVGGRLVGNEQFF	-	TRBJ2-1	TRBV20-1	-
TGTGCGTCGTCGTCCGGATGGGGGGAGACCCAGTACTTC	CASSSGWGETQYF	-	TRBJ2-5	TRBV30	-